The source of this T cell receptor (beta chain) is a study of cytomegalovirus exposure and HLA in healthy donors. Study overall: The Caucasian-associated ancestry cluster held about 80% of approximately 400 genotyped donors. Whole-study findings and limits: The productive fraction for most TCR beta V segments was about 87% or about 30% in an earlier analysis. The study reported that TCR beta sequences accurately predicted HLA-A and HLA-B alleles in most subjects.

PCR primers comprised 60 Vbeta and 13 Jbeta primers. Original data processing: Later, an analysis found 75 million to 100 million unique TCR beta chains, and 8.5 million to 14 million of these were shared. Sequencing was performed with immunoSEQ multiplex PCR; in TCRdb, only in-frame clones are kept and a portion is missing. V, J and clone size derive from that table, while D and trimming were established from the DNA sequence. The table shows about 180,000 clones, with roughly 85% occurring only once. V gave up 0 bases and J gave up 4 bases; unmatched junction bases: 8. Germline V lookup: CDR1 GTSNPN, CDR2 SVGIG (reference sequence). CDR3 length: 17 residues. This clone came up once. Its antigen is not known.

V usage is TRBV30 and J usage is TRBJ2-3; 12 positions agree with TRBD2. Sample: PBMCs. The TCR originated in a boy between 2 and 15 years old in good health and CMV-seronegative. The CDR3 DNA sequence: TGTGCCTGGAGTGTACGTAGGACTAGCGGGACCGCAGATACGCAGTATTTT. This encodes CAWSVRRTSGTADTQYF.